This is a list of T cell receptor beta chains from one sample in a study of CD8 T cells in Susac syndrome. One entry per CDR3 protein results from TCRdb running MiXCR on the immunoSEQ multiplex PCR reads. The table shows some 120,000 distinct CDR3 sequences, with about 95% occurring only once. The sequenced sample was CD4+ T cells from PBMCs. The receptors were gathered from a human donor with multiple sclerosis. Both conserved end residues are part of each CDR3. Fields, in order: clone size, D gene, V gene, J gene, CDR3 DNA, CDR3 protein. A D gene is named only where the DNA matches it firmly. A clone size is listed for some rows: how often the clone was seen (once, few, many), or a class if it is expanded.

-,-,TRBV12-3/TRBV12-4,TRBJ1-5,TGTGCCAGCAGTTTTACGGGGGAACAGCCCCAGCATTTT,CASSFTGEQPQHF
-,TRBD2,TRBV7-2,TRBJ2-2,TGTGCCAGCAGCTTCCGGACTAGCGGGGGCCACTTGAACACCGGGGAGCTGTTTTTT,CASSFRTSGGHLNTGELFF
-,TRBD1,TRBV27,TRBJ2-7,TGTGCCAGCAGTAAGGACAGGGCGAGCGCCCGTCAGTCTAAGTACGAGCAGTACTTC,CASSKDRASARQSKYEQYF
-,-,TRBV7-2,TRBJ2-5,TGTGCCAGCAGCTTTCCGGGGGAAGAGACCCAGTACTTC,CASSFPGEETQYF
once,TRBD1,TRBV20-1,TRBJ2-7,TGCAGTGCTGGCGGACAGGGGATCAACGAGCAGTACTTC,CSAGGQGINEQYF
-,-,TRBV5-1,TRBJ2-7,TGCGCCAGCAGCTTGGCTGGGAGCGAGCAGTACTTC,CASSLAGSEQYF
-,TRBD2,TRBV20-1,TRBJ2-2,TGCAGTGCTAGCGGGAGGGCCCTCGACACCGGGGAGCTGTTTTTT,CSASGRALDTGELFF
-,-,TRBV4-1,TRBJ1-2,TGCGCCAGCAGCCAAGAGGGCCCAGCTTCTGGGGGCTATGGCTACACCTTC,CASSQEGPASGGYGYTF
-,-,TRBV7-9,TRBJ1-2,TGTGCCAGCAGCTTAGTGCAGGCCAGCTATGGCTACACCTTC,CASSLVQASYGYTF
-,-,TRBV29-1,TRBJ2-2,TGCAGCGTAGGGTACAGGGTGAACACCGGGGAGCTGTTTTTT,CSVGYRVNTGELFF
-,TRBD2,TRBV28,TRBJ2-7,TGTGCCAGCAGCGGATCGACTAGCAGCTACGAGCAGTACTTC,CASSGSTSSYEQYF
-,-,TRBV6-1,TRBJ1-5,TGTGCCAGCAGTGGCAGCCCGGGGTCGGGGGAACAGCCCCAGCATTTT,CASSGSPGSGEQPQHF
-,TRBD2,TRBV4-3,TRBJ2-1,TGCGCCAGCAGCCAAACACTAGCGGGGGGCGCACGGTTCTTC,CASSQTLAGGARFF
once,TRBD2,TRBV4-1,TRBJ2-3,TGCGCCAGTAGCGGGGTCGGATTCTTAATGCCAGATACGCAGTATTTT,CASSGVGFLMPDTQYF
-,-,TRBV19,TRBJ1-1,TGTGCCAGTAGTATATTGACTGAAGCTTTCTTT,CASSILTEAFF
-,-,TRBV9,TRBJ1-5,TGTGCCAGCAGCGGGGCCCAGGGGAATCAGCCCCAGCATTTT,CASSGAQGNQPQHF
-,-,TRBV9,TRBJ2-2,TGTGCCAGCAGCGTAGCAGCAGGGCTCACCGGGGAGCTGTTTTTT,CASSVAAGLTGELFF
-,-,TRBV5-6,TRBJ2-3,TGTGCCAGCAGTTTCTTGGGGGCAGATACGCAGTATTTT,CASSFLGADTQYF
-,TRBD1,TRBV12-3/TRBV12-4,TRBJ1-1,TGTGCCAGCAGTTTAAGGGGGACAGGGGGCGCTTCTGAAGCTTTCTTT,CASSLRGTGGASEAFF
-,TRBD2,TRBV20-1,TRBJ2-1,TGCAGTGCTAGAGATTGGAGCGGGACCTACAATGAGCAGTTCTTC,CSARDWSGTYNEQFF
-,-,TRBV6-5,TRBJ1-2,TGTGCCAGCAGGTTCTCGACTCTTAACTATGGCTACACCTTC,CASRFSTLNYGYTF
-,-,TRBV7-9,TRBJ2-5,TGTGCCAGCAGCCTATCCCGGGACGCGAGAGAGACCCAGTACTTC,CASSLSRDARETQYF
-,-,TRBV6-6,TRBJ2-5,TGTGCCAGCAGCTTCCGCGGCGAGACCCAGTACTTC,CASSFRGETQYF
-,-,TRBV5-1,TRBJ2-7,TGCGCCAGCAGCTCGGGACTCGCCTACGAGCAGTACTTC,CASSSGLAYEQYF
-,TRBD1,TRBV7-9,TRBJ2-7,TGTGCCAGCAGCATTCGGGACAGGCACGAGCAGTACTTC,CASSIRDRHEQYF
-,TRBD1,TRBV30,TRBJ2-3,TGTGCCTGGAGTGTTCAGGGGGCAGATACGCAGTATTTT,CAWSVQGADTQYF
-,-,TRBV5-1,TRBJ2-7,TGCGCCAGCAGGTTAAATTCAGGGGACGAGCAGTACTTC,CASRLNSGDEQYF
-,TRBD2,TRBV2,TRBJ2-7,TGTGCCAGTGCGTTAGCGGGTTACGAGCAGTACTTC,CASALAGYEQYF
-,-,TRBV10-3,TRBJ1-1,TGTGCCATCAGTCCCTCCCAGGGGATGATAGGGACTGAAGCTTTCTTT,CAISPSQGMIGTEAFF
-,TRBD2,TRBV4-1,TRBJ2-5,TGCGCCAGCAGCCAAGATCCTGCGGGGGGTGTACAAGAGACCCAGTACTTC,CASSQDPAGGVQETQYF
-,-,TRBV18,TRBJ2-1,TGTGCCAGCTCACGGCGGGACAATGAGCAGTTCTTC,CASSRRDNEQFF
-,TRBD1,TRBV11-2,TRBJ2-5,TGTGCCAGCAGTAAACAAGGACAGGGGGGGAGGGAGACCCAGTACTTC,CASSKQGQGGRETQYF
once,-,TRBV5-6,TRBJ1-5,TGTGCCAGCAGCTTGCGGGGGGTCGGTCAGCCCCAGCATTTT,CASSLRGVGQPQHF
-,TRBD1,TRBV29-1,TRBJ1-4,TGCAGCGCCGGACAGGGGGTACAAGGTGAAAAACTGTTTTTT,CSAGQGVQGEKLFF
-,-,TRBV12-3/TRBV12-4,TRBJ2-7,TGTGCCAGCAGTTTAACCCGCTACGAGCAGTACTTC,CASSLTRYEQYF
-,-,TRBV6-1,TRBJ1-2,TGTGCCAGCAGTCTCCGGGACTCCTTTTATGGCTACACCTTC,CASSLRDSFYGYTF
-,-,TRBV18,TRBJ1-5,TGTGCCAGCTCTCTAGAACGCTATAGCAATCAGCCCCAGCATTTT,CASSLERYSNQPQHF
-,TRBD1,TRBV29-1,TRBJ2-7,TGCAGCGCCTCCTCCGGGACAGGGACAGGCGAGCAGTACTTC,CSASSGTGTGEQYF
-,TRBD1,TRBV4-2,TRBJ1-2,TGTGCCAGTACCAGACAGGGAACGAACTATGGCTACACCTTC,CASTRQGTNYGYTF
-,TRBD1,TRBV5-4,TRBJ2-3,TGTGCCAGCAGCGTAGACAGGGGGCAAGCGCAGTATTTT,CASSVDRGQAQYF
-,-,TRBV30,TRBJ2-1,TGTGCCTGGAGTGTAGAAGCACTTGGGTTCTTC,CAWSVEALGFF
-,TRBD2,TRBV6-1,TRBJ2-7,TGTGCCAGCATCCCGGGACTAGCGGGAGGGGTCCACGAGCAGTACTTC,CASIPGLAGGVHEQYF
-,TRBD2,TRBV2,TRBJ2-3,TGTGCCAGCAGCCAAAGGCGGACCCCAGGACTAGCGGGATATACGAGCACAGATACGCAGTATTTT,CASSQRRTPGLAGYTSTDTQYF
once,TRBD1,TRBV9,TRBJ1-1,TGTGCCAGCAGCGTAAGACAGGGCGCTGAAGCTTTCTTT,CASSVRQGAEAFF
-,-,TRBV19,TRBJ2-5,TGTGCCAGTAGTATAATGGAGACCCAGTACTTC,CASSIMETQYF
-,-,TRBV30,TRBJ1-2,TGTGCCTGGACGGGAGGGGACTATGGCTACACCTTC,CAWTGGDYGYTF
-,-,TRBV5-4,TRBJ1-4,TGTGCCAGCAGCCCTTCGTCCGGGGGCAATGAAAAACTGTTTTTT,CASSPSSGGNEKLFF
-,-,TRBV29-1,TRBJ1-1,TGCAGCACCGGACAGTCCATGAACACTGAAGCTTTCTTT,CSTGQSMNTEAFF